The rows below give T cell receptor beta chains drawn from one sample of a study of T cell repertoires in cytomegalovirus infection. Their antigens are not known. TCRdb ran MiXCR on the reads and lists one entry per CDR3 protein. The data show some 800,000 distinct CDR3 sequences, approximately 32% seen once. Sequencing used cultured CD8+ T cells from PBMCs, obtained from culture after CMV antigen stimulation. The receptors originated from a human donor in good health (CMV status not recorded). Some clones in this sample may be carry-over from other donors' samples. Both conserved end residues are part of each CDR3. Fields, in order: V gene, clone size, D gene, J gene, CDR3 protein, CDR3 DNA. The D gene is left open where the match is weak. The size entry is marked missing in some rows and otherwise reads once, few, many or a size class.

V: TRBV7-9
size: .
D: TRBD1
J: TRBJ2-7
CDR3: CASSPRFEGQGVYEQYF
DNA: TGTGCCAGCAGCCCCCGATTCGAAGGACAGGGAGTCTACGAGCAGTACTTC

V: TRBV5-6
size: few
D: TRBD2
J: TRBJ2-3
CDR3: CASSLSAESGLVDTQYF
DNA: TGTGCCAGCAGCTTGTCGGCAGAATCGGGACTAGTAGATACGCAGTATTTT

V: TRBV12-3/TRBV12-4
size: few
D: .
J: TRBJ2-5
CDR3: CASSPQETQETQYF
DNA: TGTGCCAGCAGCCCTCAAGAAACCCAAGAGACCCAGTACTTC

V: TRBV12-3/TRBV12-4
size: .
D: TRBD1
J: TRBJ2-2
CDR3: CASTLNPGGIGELFF
DNA: TGTGCCAGCACTCTAAACCCAGGGGGTATCGGGGAGCTGTTTTTT

V: TRBV6-5
size: .
D: .
J: TRBJ1-4
CDR3: CASRGAHEKLFF
DNA: TGTGCCAGCAGGGGGGCGCATGAAAAACTGTTTTTT

V: TRBV10-2
size: .
D: .
J: TRBJ2-6
CDR3: CASSESAGSSGANVLTF
DNA: TGCGCCAGCAGTGAGTCGGCAGGGAGCTCTGGGGCCAACGTCCTGACTTTC

V: TRBV12-5
size: .
D: .
J: TRBJ2-1
CDR3: CASSFDPRDTQRNEQFF
DNA: TGTGCTAGTTCATTTGATCCTCGGGACACCCAAAGGAATGAGCAGTTCTTC

V: TRBV5-6
size: .
D: .
J: TRBJ1-1
CDR3: CASKEGAWTEAFF
DNA: TGTGCCAGCAAGGAGGGTGCTTGGACTGAAGCTTTCTTT

V: TRBV7-9
size: many
D: .
J: TRBJ2-1
CDR3: CASSLWQGAYNEQFF
DNA: TGTGCCAGCAGCCTCTGGCAGGGTGCTTACAATGAGCAGTTCTTC

V: TRBV6-4
size: .
D: TRBD1
J: TRBJ1-4
CDR3: CASSDSGTGGKLFF
DNA: TGTGCCAGCAGTGACTCCGGGACAGGCGGAAAACTGTTTTTT

V: TRBV4-1
size: .
D: .
J: TRBJ1-1
CDR3: CASSHRPNTEAFF
DNA: TGCGCCAGCAGCCATCGACCGAACACTGAAGCTTTCTTT

V: TRBV6-5
size: few
D: .
J: TRBJ1-5
CDR3: CASSLTVSGPGSTWGQPQHF
DNA: TGTGCCAGCAGTTTGACGGTTTCAGGACCCGGATCTACCTGGGGTCAGCCCCAGCATTTT

V: TRBV4-3
size: many
D: .
J: TRBJ2-1
CDR3: CASSQVLMGSSYNEQFF
DNA: TGCGCCAGCAGCCAAGTCCTGATGGGTAGCTCCTACAATGAGCAGTTCTTC

V: TRBV6-5
size: few
D: .
J: TRBJ1-1
CDR3: CASSYSSDLNTEAFF
DNA: TGTGCCAGCAGTTACTCGAGTGACTTGAACACTGAAGCTTTCTTT

V: TRBV28
size: few
D: TRBD1
J: TRBJ1-1
CDR3: CASSLDRGLGLDTEAFF
DNA: TGTGCCAGCAGTCTCGACAGGGGGTTGGGCCTGGACACTGAAGCTTTCTTT

V: TRBV27
size: .
D: TRBD2
J: TRBJ2-3
CDR3: CASSLSPGTSGPIF
DNA: TGTGCCAGCAGTTTATCTCCGGGGACTAGCGGGCCCATATTT

V: TRBV27
size: .
D: TRBD1
J: TRBJ1-5
CDR3: CASSFQGEVVDQPQHF
DNA: TGTGCCAGCAGTTTTCAGGGGGAAGTAGTCGATCAGCCCCAGCATTTT

V: TRBV7-9
size: .
D: .
J: TRBJ2-1
CDR3: CASSSSGPTTYNEQFF
DNA: TGTGCCAGCAGCTCGTCCGGGCCAACAACCTACAATGAGCAGTTCTTC

V: TRBV4-1
size: many
D: .
J: TRBJ1-1
CDR3: CASSQGNEAFF
DNA: TGTGCCAGCAGCCAAGGGAATGAAGCTTTCTTT

V: TRBV12-5
size: .
D: .
J: TRBJ1-5
CDR3: CASGLNLPGEPQHF
DNA: TGTGCTAGTGGTTTGAATCTTCCCGGGGAGCCCCAGCATTTT

V: TRBV19
size: few
D: TRBD1
J: TRBJ1-5
CDR3: CASRLQGANQPQHF
DNA: TGTGCCAGTAGATTGCAGGGGGCGAATCAGCCCCAGCATTTT